The rows below give T cell receptor beta chains drawn from one sample of a study of T cell repertoires in cytomegalovirus infection. TCRdb reprocessed the reads via MiXCR and lists one record per CDR3 protein. This table has fewer than 550,000 distinct CDR3 sequences, 10% to 12% appearing once. The sample comprised PBMCs. These receptors were obtained from a human donor in good health (CMV status not recorded). Some clones in this sample may be carry-over from other donors' samples. Both conserved end residues are part of each CDR3. A D gene is named only where the DNA matches it firmly. The listing skips clone size in some rows; elsewhere it reads once, few, many or a size class.

>NA|TRBJ1-5|NA|TRBV30
CAWEQGRNRPQHF
TGTGCCTGGGAACAGGGTCGCAATCGGCCCCAGCATTTT
>NA|TRBJ1-5|NA|TRBV10-3
CAISESGSVEPQHF
TGTGCCATCAGTGAGTCGGGGTCAGTTGAGCCCCAGCATTTT
>NA|TRBJ2-2|NA|TRBV4-2
CASSHGEGHNTGELFF
TGTGCCAGCAGCCACGGCGAGGGACATAACACCGGGGAGCTGTTTTTT
>NA|TRBJ1-5|many|TRBV12-2
CASRSGDRSNQPQHF
TGTGCAAGTCGCTCAGGGGACAGGTCCAATCAGCCCCAGCATTTT
>TRBD1|TRBJ2-1|many|TRBV4-2
CASSQEAEGTGVYNEQFF
TGTGCCAGCAGCCAAGAAGCTGAAGGGACAGGGGTCTACAATGAGCAGTTCTTC
>TRBD1|TRBJ1-4|few|TRBV4-1
CASSQPGTGEKLFF
TGCGCCAGCAGCCAACCCGGGACAGGGGAAAAACTGTTTTTT
>NA|TRBJ1-2|NA|TRBV19
CASSYAGANYGYTF
TGTGCCAGTTCGTACGCGGGAGCTAACTATGGCTACACCTTC
>TRBD1|TRBJ1-1|NA|TRBV19
CASIRRQGFTEAFF
TGTGCCAGTATTAGACGACAGGGGTTTACTGAAGCTTTCTTT
>TRBD1|TRBJ2-3|NA|TRBV19
CASSPRQGQDTQYF
TGTGCCAGTAGTCCCAGACAGGGTCAAGATACGCAGTATTTT
>TRBD1|TRBJ2-1|few|TRBV28
CASSPVTGTGYNEQFF
TGTGCCAGCAGTCCGGTCACCGGGACAGGGTACAATGAGCAGTTCTTC
>NA|TRBJ1-6|NA|TRBV19
CASRAGGNSPLHF
TGTGCCAGTAGAGCCGGTGGTAATTCACCCCTCCACTTT
>NA|TRBJ1-2|many|TRBV7-2
CASIWDKHGYTF
TGTGCCAGCATCTGGGACAAGCATGGCTACACCTTC
>NA|TRBJ1-4|NA|TRBV6-5
CASTPDPQSEKLFF
TGTGCCAGCACGCCAGACCCCCAGAGCGAAAAACTGTTTTTT
>NA|TRBJ1-2|many|TRBV7-9
CASSLASGWGYTF
TGTGCCAGCAGCTTAGCCTCCGGCTGGGGCTACACCTTC
>NA|TRBJ1-5|few|TRBV29-1
CSVGDNLGQPQHF
TGCAGCGTAGGGGACAATTTGGGGCAGCCCCAGCATTTT
>NA|TRBJ1-2|many|TRBV7-3
CASSLSAGNSGYTF
TGTGCCAGCAGCTTATCCGCAGGGAACTCTGGCTACACCTTC
>TRBD2|TRBJ2-3|many|TRBV20-1
CSASPSGSTDTQYF
TGCAGTGCTAGTCCTAGCGGGAGCACAGATACGCAGTATTTT
>TRBD1|TRBJ1-2|many|TRBV6-1
CASRQLDRDLYGYTF
TGTGCCAGCAGGCAATTGGACAGGGATTTATATGGCTACACCTTC
>NA|TRBJ1-2|many|TRBV5-6
CASTQTRSAGYTF
TGTGCCAGCACCCAGACGCGATCAGCTGGCTACACCTTC
>NA|TRBJ2-3|many|TRBV7-6
CASSPAPRTASTDTQYF
TGTGCCAGCAGCCCCGCCCCGAGGACGGCTAGCACAGATACGCAGTATTTT
>NA|TRBJ1-2|many|TRBV12-5
CASAGVDGGYTF
TGTGCTAGTGCTGGGGTTGACGGGGGCTACACCTTC
>TRBD1|TRBJ2-1|few|TRBV5-3
CASSGALVPGGSYNEQFF
TGTGCCAGCAGCGGCGCCCTCGTTCCAGGGGGCTCCTACAATGAGCAGTTCTTC
>NA|TRBJ2-6|many|TRBV7-3
CASSLGGPLSGANVLTF
TGTGCCAGCAGCTTGGGGGGCCCTCTATCTGGGGCCAACGTCCTGACTTTC
>NA|TRBJ2-5|many|TRBV11-2
CASSFGSGTIETQYF
TGTGCCAGCAGCTTCGGATCAGGGACCATAGAGACCCAGTACTTC
>TRBD1|TRBJ2-3|many|TRBV12-3/TRBV12-4
CASSSTDRGNTQYF
TGTGCCAGCAGTTCAACGGACAGGGGGAATACGCAGTATTTT
>NA|TRBJ2-2|many|TRBV12-5
CASGRLSTGELFF
TGTGCTAGTGGACGCCTGTCCACCGGGGAGCTGTTTTTT
>NA|TRBJ1-3|NA|TRBV19
CASTDGSSGNTIYF
TGTGCCAGTACTGACGGTAGCTCTGGAAACACCATATATTTT
>NA|TRBJ2-1|few|TRBV23-1
CASSQVPLRLGEKDRNYNEQFF
TGCGCCAGCAGTCAAGTCCCCCTCAGGTTGGGGGAAAAGGATAGGAACTACAATGAGCAGTTCTTC
>NA|TRBJ1-5|few|TRBV19
CASSIGAAGVKQPQHF
TGTGCCAGTAGTATAGGGGCTGCAGGGGTAAAGCAGCCCCAGCATTTT
>NA|TRBJ1-2|NA|TRBV28
CASSSSLSGDYGYTF
TGTGCCAGCAGCTCCTCTCTTTCAGGAGACTATGGCTACACCTTC
>NA|TRBJ1-2|NA|TRBV14
CASSQDFRRANGYTF
TGTGCCAGCAGCCAAGATTTCAGGAGAGCCAATGGCTACACCTTC
>NA|TRBJ1-2|NA|TRBV30
CAWSSTGLYGYTF
TGTGCCTGGAGTTCCACAGGTCTCTATGGCTACACCTTC
>NA|TRBJ1-2|NA|TRBV9
CASSVGVTGGFNYGYTF
TGTGCCAGCAGCGTAGGAGTTACGGGGGGGTTCAACTATGGCTACACCTTC
>NA|TRBJ1-1|NA|TRBV7-9
CASTPSAPTNTEAFF
TGTGCCAGCACCCCATCCGCGCCGACGAACACTGAAGCTTTCTTT
>NA|TRBJ2-7|many|TRBV13
CASSLSGSLGDEQYF
TGTGCCAGCAGCTTATCGGGATCACTGGGGGACGAGCAGTACTTC
>NA|TRBJ1-2|many|TRBV6-1
CASSESYYGYTF
TGTGCCAGCAGTGAATCTTACTATGGCTACACCTTC
>NA|TRBJ1-4|many|TRBV5-1
CASSSGTEENEKLFF
TGCGCCAGCAGTTCTGGGACCGAAGAAAATGAAAAACTGTTTTTT
>TRBD1|TRBJ1-5|many|TRBV15
CATSSGTVGNQPQHF
TGTGCCACCAGCTCCGGGACAGTTGGCAATCAGCCCCAGCATTTT